This T cell receptor (beta chain) stems from a study of early T cells in non-severe SARS-CoV-2 infection. Overall study context: Unpaired chains resulted from sequencing bulk RNA of unsorted whole blood. Study observations and caveats: Matching against VDJdb likely underestimated virus-specific expansions, favoring anti-spike CD8.

This clonotype was seen many times. Its antigen is not known. This CDR3 has 14 residues. Germline CDR1 and CDR2: SQVTM and ANQGSEA. Trimming took 5 bases from V and 2 from J; bases not matched to a gene: 4. In the library, individual cDNA molecules carried attached unique molecular identifiers. MiXCR, run by TCRdb on the 5' RACE reads, gives a single entry per CDR3 protein. This repertoire shows some 78,000 distinct CDR3 sequences, around 14% found once; its top ten account for 4.5% to 7%. The TCR was taken from an adult who was a healthcare worker with PCR-confirmed SARS-CoV-2 infection or an uninfected control (not recorded which). The chain uses TRBV29-1 and TRBJ2-3; 10 positions agree with TRBD2. The sequencing sample was made of whole blood. DNA for the CDR3: TGCAGCGTTCTGGGACTAGCGTACACAGATACGCAGTATTTT. It codes for CSVLGLAYTDTQYF.